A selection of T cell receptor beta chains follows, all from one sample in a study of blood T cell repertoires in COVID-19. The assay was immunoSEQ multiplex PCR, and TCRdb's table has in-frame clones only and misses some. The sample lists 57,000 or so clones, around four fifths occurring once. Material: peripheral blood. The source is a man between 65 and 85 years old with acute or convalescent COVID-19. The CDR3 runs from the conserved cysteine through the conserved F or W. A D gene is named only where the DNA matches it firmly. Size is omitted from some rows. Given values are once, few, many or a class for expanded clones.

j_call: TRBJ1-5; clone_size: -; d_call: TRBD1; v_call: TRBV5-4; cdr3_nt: TGTGCCAGCAGCCGAACGGACAGGGGAGTAAATCAGCCCCAGCATTTT; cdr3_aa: CASSRTDRGVNQPQHF
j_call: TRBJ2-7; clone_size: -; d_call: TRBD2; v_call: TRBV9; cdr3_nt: TGTGCCAGCAGCGGCGGACTAGGAGCGACCTACGAGCAGTACTTC; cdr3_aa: CASSGGLGATYEQYF
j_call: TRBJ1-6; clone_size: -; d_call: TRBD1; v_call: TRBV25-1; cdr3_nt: TGTGCCAGCACCCCCCGGGACAGGCGACATTCACCCCTCCACTTT; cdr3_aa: CASTPRDRRHSPLHF
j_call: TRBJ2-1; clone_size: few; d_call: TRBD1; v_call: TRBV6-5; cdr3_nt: TGTGCCAGCACCCCGGGGTGGACAGGGAATGAGCAGTTCTTC; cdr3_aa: CASTPGWTGNEQFF
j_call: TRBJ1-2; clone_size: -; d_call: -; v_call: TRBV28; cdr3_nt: TGTGCCAGCAGTTTGGGGGGAGGTGGCTACACCTTC; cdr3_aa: CASSLGGGGYTF
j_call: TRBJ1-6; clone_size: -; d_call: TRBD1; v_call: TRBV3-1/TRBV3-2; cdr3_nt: TGTGCCAGCAGCCAAAGGGACAGGGGGCAAAATTCACCCCTCCACTTT; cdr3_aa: CASSQRDRGQNSPLHF
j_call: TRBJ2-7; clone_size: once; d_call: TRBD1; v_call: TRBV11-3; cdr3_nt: TGTGCCAGCAGCGCGCGCACAGGGGGCGAGCAGTACTTC; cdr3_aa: CASSARTGGEQYF
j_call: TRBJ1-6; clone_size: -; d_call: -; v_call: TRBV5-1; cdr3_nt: TGCGCCAGCAGCCCCGCGGGGGTGTTTGATAATTCACCCCTCCACTTT; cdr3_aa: CASSPAGVFDNSPLHF
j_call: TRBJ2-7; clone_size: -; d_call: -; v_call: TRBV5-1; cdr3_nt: TGCGCCAGCAGCTTGAACGTCAGGGTCGCCTACGAGCAGTACTTC; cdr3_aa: CASSLNVRVAYEQYF
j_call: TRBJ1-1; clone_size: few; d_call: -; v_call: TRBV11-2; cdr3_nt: TGTGCCAGCAGCTTAATACAGGGAACTGAAGCTTTCTTT; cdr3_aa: CASSLIQGTEAFF
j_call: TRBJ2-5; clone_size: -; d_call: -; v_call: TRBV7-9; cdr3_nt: TGTGCCAGCAGCTTAGTCCATGGAGTTCAAGAGACCCAGTACTTC; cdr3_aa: CASSLVHGVQETQYF
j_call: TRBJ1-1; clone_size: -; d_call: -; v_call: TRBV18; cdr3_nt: TGTGCCAGCTCACCTTCCCCGGGGGGAGACACTGAAGCTTTCTTT; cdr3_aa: CASSPSPGGDTEAFF
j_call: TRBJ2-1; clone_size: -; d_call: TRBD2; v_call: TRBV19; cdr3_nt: TGTGCCAGTAGTACAGTAGCGGGTGAGCAGTTCTTC; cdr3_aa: CASSTVAGEQFF
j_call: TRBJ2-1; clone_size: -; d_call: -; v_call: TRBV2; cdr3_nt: TGTGCCAGCAGTGAGGAGTCCTCTCTCTACAATGAGCAGTTCTTC; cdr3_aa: CASSEESSLYNEQFF
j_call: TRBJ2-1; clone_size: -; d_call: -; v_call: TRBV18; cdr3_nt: TGTGCCAGCTCACCACAGACAGGCAATGAGCAGTTCTTC; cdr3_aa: CASSPQTGNEQFF
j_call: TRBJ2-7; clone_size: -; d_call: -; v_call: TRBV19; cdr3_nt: TGTGCCAGTAGTATAGTCCCAGGGGATAACGAGCAGTACTTC; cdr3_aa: CASSIVPGDNEQYF
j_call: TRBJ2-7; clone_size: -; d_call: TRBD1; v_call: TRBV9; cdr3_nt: TGTGCCAGCAGCCTACGGGACAGCCTAACCTCCTACGAGCAGTACTTC; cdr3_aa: CASSLRDSLTSYEQYF
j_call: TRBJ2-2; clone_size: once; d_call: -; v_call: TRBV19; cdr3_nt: TGTGCCAGTAGTATTAGGTATCGGACGGCAGGGGTGACCGGGGAGCTGTTTTTT; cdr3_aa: CASSIRYRTAGVTGELFF
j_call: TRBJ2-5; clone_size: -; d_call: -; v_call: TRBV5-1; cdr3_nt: TGCGCCAGCAGCTTGGGGGACTGGGGGCAAGAGACCCAGTACTTC; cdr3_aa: CASSLGDWGQETQYF
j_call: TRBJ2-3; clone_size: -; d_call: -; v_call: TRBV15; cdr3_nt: TGTGCCACCAGCAGAGATGTAGCCATCAGCACAGATACGCAGTATTTT; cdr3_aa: CATSRDVAISTDTQYF
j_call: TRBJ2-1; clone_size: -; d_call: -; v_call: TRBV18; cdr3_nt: TGTGCCAGCTCATCCTCTTCCTACAATGAGCAGTTCTTC; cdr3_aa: CASSSSSYNEQFF
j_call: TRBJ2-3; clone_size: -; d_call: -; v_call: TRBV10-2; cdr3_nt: TGCGCCAGCAGCCCCGGGAGCCTACCTTTGATAGATACGCAGTATTTT; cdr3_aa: CASSPGSLPLIDTQYF
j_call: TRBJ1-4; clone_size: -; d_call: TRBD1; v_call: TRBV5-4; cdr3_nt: TGTGCCAGCAGCTTCGGGACAGCCTTTAATGAAAAACTGTTTTTT; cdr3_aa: CASSFGTAFNEKLFF
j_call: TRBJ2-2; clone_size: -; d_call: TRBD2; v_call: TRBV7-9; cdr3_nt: TGTGCCAGCAGCTGGTGGACGGGGGGAACCGGGGAGCTGTTTTTT; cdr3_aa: CASSWWTGGTGELFF
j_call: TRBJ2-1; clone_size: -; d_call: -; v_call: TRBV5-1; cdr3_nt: TGCGCCAGCAGCCGCGGTGGGTCGGTCTACAATGAGCAGTTCTTC; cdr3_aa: CASSRGGSVYNEQFF